This T cell receptor (beta chain) came from a study of early T cells in non-severe SARS-CoV-2 infection. The CDR3 length is 16 residues. CDR1 is MNHEY and CDR2 is SMNVEV in the germline V gene (reference sequence). One entry per CDR3 protein results from TCRdb running MiXCR on the 5' RACE reads. Here the sample spans approximately 70,000 distinct CDR3 sequences, over 9.5% being singletons. General study results and limits: In VDJdb matching, anti-spike CD8 responses were favored while private and CD4 specificities went missing.

Comment on this clonotype: The target antigen is unknown. An end of the junction differs from the germline gene, which may be a read error.

The clonotype originates from an adult who was a healthcare worker with PCR-confirmed SARS-CoV-2 infection or an uninfected control (not recorded which). The chain recombines TRBV27 with TRBJ2-1; a possible D gene is TRBD2 (7 bases). This specimen was whole blood, taken at baseline. The CDR3 protein is CASRVEGWGGDNERFF. CDR3 DNA: TGTGCCAGCAGGGTAGAGGGCTGGGGGGGGGACAATGAGCGGTTCTTC.